This T cell receptor beta chain was sequenced for a study of T-cell reconstitution after alpha-beta-depleted transplantation in children. Findings and caveats of the study: It was newly produced T cells that mostly accounted for T-cell counts and diversity one year after transplant.

This clonotype was counted many times. Its antigen is unknown. Preparation of the TCRbeta library involved a method that used unique molecular identifiers. TCRdb used MiXCR to reprocess the PCR reads, holding one entry per CDR3 protein. This sample carries approximately 650,000 distinct CDR3 sequences, around 13% of them seen once, and the ten largest clones take about 0.79%. The trim removed 3 bases at V and 2 bases at J, leaving 5 bases unmatched. The germline V gene has CDR1 MNHEY and CDR2 SMNVEV (reference sequence). The CDR3 is made up of 15 amino acids. The TCR sequence derives from a girl aged 2-10 years with congenital amegakaryocytic thrombocytopenia, due to receive a stem cell transplant. Here the sequenced sample was PBMCs, taken before TCRalphabeta/CD19-depleted stem cell transplant. The chain joins TRBV27 to TRBJ1-1; 8 positions match TRBD1. In nucleotides, the CDR3 is TGTGCCAGCAGTTTCCAGGGGGCGCTTAACACTGAAGCTTTCTTT. Amino acids: CASSFQGALNTEAFF.